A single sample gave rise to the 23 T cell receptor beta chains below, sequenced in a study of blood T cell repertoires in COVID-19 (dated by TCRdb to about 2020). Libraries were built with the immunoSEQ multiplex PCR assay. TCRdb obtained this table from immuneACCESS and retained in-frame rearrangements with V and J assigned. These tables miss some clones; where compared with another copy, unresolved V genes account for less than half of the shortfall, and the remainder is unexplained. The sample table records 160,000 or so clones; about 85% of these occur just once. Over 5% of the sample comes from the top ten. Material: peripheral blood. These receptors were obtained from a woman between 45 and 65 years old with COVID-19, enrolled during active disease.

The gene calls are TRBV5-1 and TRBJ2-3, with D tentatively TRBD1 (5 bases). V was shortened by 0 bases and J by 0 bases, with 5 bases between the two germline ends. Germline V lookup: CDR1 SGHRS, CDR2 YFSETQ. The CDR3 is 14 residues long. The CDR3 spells CASSLGQSTDTQYF. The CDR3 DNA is TGCGCCAGCAGCTTGGGACAGAGCACAGATACGCAGTATTTT.

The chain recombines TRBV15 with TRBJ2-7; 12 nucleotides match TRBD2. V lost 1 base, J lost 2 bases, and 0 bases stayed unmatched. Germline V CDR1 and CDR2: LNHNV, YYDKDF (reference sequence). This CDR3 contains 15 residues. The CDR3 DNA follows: TGTGCCACCAGCAGAGGGACTAGCGGGACCTACGAGCAGTACTTC. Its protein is CATSRGTSGTYEQYF.

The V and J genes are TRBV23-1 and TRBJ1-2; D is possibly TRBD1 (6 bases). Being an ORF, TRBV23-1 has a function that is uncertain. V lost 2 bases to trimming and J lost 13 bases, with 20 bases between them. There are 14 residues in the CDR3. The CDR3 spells CASSQPPGHCVFTF. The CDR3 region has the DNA TGCGCCAGCAGTCAACCACCGGGACACTGTGTTTTCACCTTC.

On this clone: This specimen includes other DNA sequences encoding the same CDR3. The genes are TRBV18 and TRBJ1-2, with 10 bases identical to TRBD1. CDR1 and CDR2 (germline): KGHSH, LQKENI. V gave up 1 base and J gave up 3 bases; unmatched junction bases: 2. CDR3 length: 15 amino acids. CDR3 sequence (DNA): TGTGCCAGCTCACCACTGGGGACAGGGGACTATGGCTACACCTTC. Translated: CASSPLGTGDYGYTF.

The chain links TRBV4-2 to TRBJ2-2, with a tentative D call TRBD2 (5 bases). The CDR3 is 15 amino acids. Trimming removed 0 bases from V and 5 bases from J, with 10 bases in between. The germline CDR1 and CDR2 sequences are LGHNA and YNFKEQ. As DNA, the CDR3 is TGTGCCAGCAGCCAAGAGCTAGCAGGAACCGGGGAGCTGTTTTTT. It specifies CASSQELAGTGELFF.

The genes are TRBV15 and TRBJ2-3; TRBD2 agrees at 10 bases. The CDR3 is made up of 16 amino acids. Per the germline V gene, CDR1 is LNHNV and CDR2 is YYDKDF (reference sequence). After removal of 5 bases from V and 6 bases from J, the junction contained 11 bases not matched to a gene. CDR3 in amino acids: CATSLGELAGWDTQYF. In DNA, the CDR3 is TGTGCCACCAGCCTGGGGGAACTAGCGGGGTGGGATACGCAGTATTTT.

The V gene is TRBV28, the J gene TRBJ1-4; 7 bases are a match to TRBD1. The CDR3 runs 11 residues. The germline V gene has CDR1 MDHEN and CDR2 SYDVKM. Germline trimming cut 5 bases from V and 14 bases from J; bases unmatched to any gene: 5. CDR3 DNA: TGTGCCAGCAGTACCTACAGGGGCCTGTTTTTT. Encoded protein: CASSTYRGLFF. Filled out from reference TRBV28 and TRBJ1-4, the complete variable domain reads DVKVTQSSRYLVKRTGEKVFLECVQDMDHENMFWYRQDPGLGLRLIYFSYDVKMKEKGDIPEGYSVSREKKERFSLILESASTNQTSMYLCASSTYRGLFFGSGTQLSVL.

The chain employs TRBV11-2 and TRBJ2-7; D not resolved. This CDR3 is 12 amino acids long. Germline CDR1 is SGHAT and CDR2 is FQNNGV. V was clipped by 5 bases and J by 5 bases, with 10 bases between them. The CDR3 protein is CASSPSTDEQYF. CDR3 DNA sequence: TGTGCCAGCAGCCCCTCAACAGACGAGCAGTACTTC.

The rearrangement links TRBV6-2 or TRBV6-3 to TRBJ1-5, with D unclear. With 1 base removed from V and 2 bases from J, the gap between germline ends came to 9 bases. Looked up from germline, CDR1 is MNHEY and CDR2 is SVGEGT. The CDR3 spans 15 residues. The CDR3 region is CASSYFFSGNQPQHF. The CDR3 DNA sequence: TGTGCCAGCAGTTACTTCTTTAGTGGCAATCAGCCCCAGCATTTT.

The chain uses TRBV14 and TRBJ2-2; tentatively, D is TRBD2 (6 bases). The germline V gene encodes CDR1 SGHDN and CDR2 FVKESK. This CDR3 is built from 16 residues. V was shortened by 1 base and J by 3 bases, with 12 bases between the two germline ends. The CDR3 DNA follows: TGTGCCAGCAGCCAAGTGTCGGGAGCTTACACCGGGGAGCTGTTTTTT. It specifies CASSQVSGAYTGELFF. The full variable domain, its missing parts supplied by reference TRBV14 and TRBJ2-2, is EAGVTQFPSHSVIEKGQTVTLRCDPISGHDNLYWYRRVMGKEIKFLLHFVKESKQDESGMPNNRFLAERTGGTYSTLKVQPAELEDSGVYFCASSQVSGAYTGELFFGEGSRLTVL.

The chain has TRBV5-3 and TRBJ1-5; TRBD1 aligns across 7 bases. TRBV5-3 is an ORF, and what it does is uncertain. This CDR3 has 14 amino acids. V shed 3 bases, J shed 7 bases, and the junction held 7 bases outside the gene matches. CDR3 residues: CARSSGDRAQPQHF. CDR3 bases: TGTGCCAGAAGCTCCGGCGACAGGGCCCAGCCCCAGCATTTT.

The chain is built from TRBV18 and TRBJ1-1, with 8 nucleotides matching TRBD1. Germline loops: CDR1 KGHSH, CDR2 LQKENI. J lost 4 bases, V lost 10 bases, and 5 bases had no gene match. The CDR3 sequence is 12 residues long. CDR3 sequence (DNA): TGTGCCACAATCGGACAGGGCACTGAAGCTTTCTTT. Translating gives CATIGQGTEAFF.

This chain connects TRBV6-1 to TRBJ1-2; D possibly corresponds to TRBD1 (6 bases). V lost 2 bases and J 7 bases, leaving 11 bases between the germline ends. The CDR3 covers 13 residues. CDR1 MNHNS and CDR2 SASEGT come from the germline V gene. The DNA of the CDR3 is TGTGCCAGCAGTGAACAGGGGAATTTTGGCTACACCTTC. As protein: CASSEQGNFGYTF.

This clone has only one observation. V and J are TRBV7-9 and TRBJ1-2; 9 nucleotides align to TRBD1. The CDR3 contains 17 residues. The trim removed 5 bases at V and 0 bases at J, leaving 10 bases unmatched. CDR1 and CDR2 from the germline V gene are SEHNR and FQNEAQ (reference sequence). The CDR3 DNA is TGTGCCAGCAGCAAAGGACAGGGGCCGATTACTAACTATGGCTACACCTTC. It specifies CASSKGQGPITNYGYTF. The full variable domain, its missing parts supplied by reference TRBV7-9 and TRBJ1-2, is DTGVSQNPRHKITKRGQNVTFRCDPISEHNRLYWYRQTLGQGPEFLTYFQNEAQLEKSRLLSDRFSAERPKGSFSTLEIQRTEQGDSAMYLCASSKGQGPITNYGYTFGSGTRLTVV.

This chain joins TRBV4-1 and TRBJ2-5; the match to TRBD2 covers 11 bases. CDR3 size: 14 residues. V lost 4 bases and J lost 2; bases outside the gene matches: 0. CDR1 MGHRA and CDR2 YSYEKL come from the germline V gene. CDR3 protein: CASSLAGGQETQYF. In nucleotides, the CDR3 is TGCGCCAGCAGCCTAGCGGGGGGGCAAGAGACCCAGTACTTC.

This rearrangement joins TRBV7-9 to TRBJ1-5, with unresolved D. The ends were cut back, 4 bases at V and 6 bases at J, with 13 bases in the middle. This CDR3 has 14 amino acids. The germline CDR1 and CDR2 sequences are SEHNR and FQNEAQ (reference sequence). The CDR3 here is CASSSDPPGQPQHF. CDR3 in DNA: TGTGCCAGCAGCTCCGACCCCCCGGGTCAGCCCCAGCATTTT.

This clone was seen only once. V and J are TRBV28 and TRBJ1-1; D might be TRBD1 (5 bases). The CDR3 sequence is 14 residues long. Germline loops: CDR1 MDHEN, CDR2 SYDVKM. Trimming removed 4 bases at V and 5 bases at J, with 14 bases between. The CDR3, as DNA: TGTGCCAGCAGTTCCAGGGTTGTAGGGACTGAAGCTTTCTTT. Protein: CASSSRVVGTEAFF.

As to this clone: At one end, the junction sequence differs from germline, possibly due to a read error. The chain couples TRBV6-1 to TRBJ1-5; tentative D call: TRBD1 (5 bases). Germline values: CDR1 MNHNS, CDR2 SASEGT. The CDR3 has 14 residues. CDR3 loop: CASSEGQGGQPQHF. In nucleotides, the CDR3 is TGTGCCAGCAGCGAAGGGCAGGGCGGACAGCCCCAGCATTTT.

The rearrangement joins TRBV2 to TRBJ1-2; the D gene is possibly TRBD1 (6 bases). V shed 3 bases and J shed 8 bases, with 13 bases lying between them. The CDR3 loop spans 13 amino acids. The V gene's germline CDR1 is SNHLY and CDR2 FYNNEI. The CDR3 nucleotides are TGTGCCAGCAGTGACCCAGGGGACCGGGGCTACACCTTC. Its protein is CASSDPGDRGYTF.

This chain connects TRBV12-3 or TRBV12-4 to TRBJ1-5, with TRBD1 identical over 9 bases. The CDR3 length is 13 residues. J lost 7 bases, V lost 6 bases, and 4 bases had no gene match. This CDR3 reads CASRGTGQQPQHF. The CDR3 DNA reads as TGTGCCAGCAGGGGGACAGGGCAACAGCCCCAGCATTTT.

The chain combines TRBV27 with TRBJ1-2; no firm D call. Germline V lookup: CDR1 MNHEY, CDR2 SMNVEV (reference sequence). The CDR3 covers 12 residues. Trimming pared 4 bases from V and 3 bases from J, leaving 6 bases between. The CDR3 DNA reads TGTGCCAGCAGTTCCCCATACTATGGCTACACCTTC. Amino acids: CASSSPYYGYTF.

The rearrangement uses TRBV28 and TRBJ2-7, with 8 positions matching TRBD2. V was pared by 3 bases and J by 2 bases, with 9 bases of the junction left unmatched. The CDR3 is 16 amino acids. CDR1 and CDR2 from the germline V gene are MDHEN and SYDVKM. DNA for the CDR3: TGTGCCAGCAGTTTTCTGGCGGGGGGAATCACCTACGAGCAGTACTTC. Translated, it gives CASSFLAGGITYEQYF. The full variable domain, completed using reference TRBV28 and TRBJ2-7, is DVKVTQSSRYLVKRTGEKVFLECVQDMDHENMFWYRQDPGLGLRLIYFSYDVKMKEKGDIPEGYSVSREKKERFSLILESASTNQTSMYLCASSFLAGGITYEQYFGPGTRLTVT.

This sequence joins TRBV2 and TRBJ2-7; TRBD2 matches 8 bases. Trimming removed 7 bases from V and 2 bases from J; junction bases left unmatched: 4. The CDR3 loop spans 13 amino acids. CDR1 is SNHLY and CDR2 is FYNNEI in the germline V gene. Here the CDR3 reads CASMDGGAYEQYF. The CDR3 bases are TGTGCCAGCATGGACGGGGGGGCCTACGAGCAGTACTTC. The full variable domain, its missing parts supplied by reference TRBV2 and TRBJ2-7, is EPEVTQTPSHQVTQMGQEVILRCVPISNHLYFYWYRQILGQKVEFLVSFYNNEISEKSEIFDDQFSVERPDGSNFTLKIRSTKLEDSAMYFCASMDGGAYEQYFGPGTRLTVT.